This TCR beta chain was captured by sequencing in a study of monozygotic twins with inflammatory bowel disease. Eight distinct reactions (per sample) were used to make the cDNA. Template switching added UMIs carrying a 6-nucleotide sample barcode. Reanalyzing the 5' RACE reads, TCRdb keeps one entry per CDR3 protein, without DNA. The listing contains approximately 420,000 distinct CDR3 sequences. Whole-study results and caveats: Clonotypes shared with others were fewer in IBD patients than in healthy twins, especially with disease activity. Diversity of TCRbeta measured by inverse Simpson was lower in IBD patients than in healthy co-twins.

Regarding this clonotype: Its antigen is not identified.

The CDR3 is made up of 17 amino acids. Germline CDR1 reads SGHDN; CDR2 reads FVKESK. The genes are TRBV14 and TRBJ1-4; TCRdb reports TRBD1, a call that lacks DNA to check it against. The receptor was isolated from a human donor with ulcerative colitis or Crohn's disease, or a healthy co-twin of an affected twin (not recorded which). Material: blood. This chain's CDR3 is CASSPSRDRDLNEKLFF. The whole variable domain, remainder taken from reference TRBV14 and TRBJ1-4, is EAGVTQFPSHSVIEKGQTVTLRCDPISGHDNLYWYRRVMGKEIKFLLHFVKESKQDESGMPNNRFLAERTGGTYSTLKVQPAELEDSGVYFCASSPSRDRDLNEKLFFGSGTQLSVL.